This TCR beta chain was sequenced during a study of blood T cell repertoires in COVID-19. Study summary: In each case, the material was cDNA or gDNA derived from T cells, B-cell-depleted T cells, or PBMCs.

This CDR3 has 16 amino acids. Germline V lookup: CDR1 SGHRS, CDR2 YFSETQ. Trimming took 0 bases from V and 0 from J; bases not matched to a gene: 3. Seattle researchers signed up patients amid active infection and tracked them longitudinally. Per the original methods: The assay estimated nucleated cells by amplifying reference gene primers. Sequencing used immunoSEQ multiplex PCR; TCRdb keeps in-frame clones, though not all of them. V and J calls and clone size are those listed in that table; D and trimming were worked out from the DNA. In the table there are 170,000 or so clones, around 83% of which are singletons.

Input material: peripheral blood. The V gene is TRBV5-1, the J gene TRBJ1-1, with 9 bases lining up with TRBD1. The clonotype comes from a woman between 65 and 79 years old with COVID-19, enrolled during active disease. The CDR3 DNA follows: TGCGCCAGCAGCTTGGTACAGGGGGCGATGAACACTGAAGCTTTCTTT. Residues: CASSLVQGAMNTEAFF.